The TCR beta chain under discussion was sequenced for a study of T cell repertoires in ileal Crohn's disease. Time point here: proximal margin of the surgical specimen (macroscopically non-inflamed). Measured with immunoSEQ multiplex PCR; TCRdb has only the in-frame clones, and not every one. In the table there are some 1,800 clones, roughly 86% of which are singletons. As concerns this clone: Its antigen is unidentified.

This CDR3 has 14 residues. V trimming: 6 bases; J trimming: 6 bases; junction bases outside the gene matches: 4. Germline CDR1 SNHLY, CDR2 FYNNEI. Overall study findings and caveats: High-frequency clones were more common in sorted CD8 than CD4 cells. Clonality above 26.8% at surgery always came with endoscopic recurrence. Clonal expansions were more frequent in active smokers than non-smokers at surgery.

V and J are TRBV2 and TRBJ1-5; 11 bases match TRBD1. The specimen sequenced was ileal tissue. This clonotype was sampled from an adult with Crohn's disease. CDR3 sequence: CASSRDRGVQPQHF. The CDR3 DNA is TGTGCCAGCAGCCGGGACAGGGGGGTTCAGCCCCAGCATTTT.